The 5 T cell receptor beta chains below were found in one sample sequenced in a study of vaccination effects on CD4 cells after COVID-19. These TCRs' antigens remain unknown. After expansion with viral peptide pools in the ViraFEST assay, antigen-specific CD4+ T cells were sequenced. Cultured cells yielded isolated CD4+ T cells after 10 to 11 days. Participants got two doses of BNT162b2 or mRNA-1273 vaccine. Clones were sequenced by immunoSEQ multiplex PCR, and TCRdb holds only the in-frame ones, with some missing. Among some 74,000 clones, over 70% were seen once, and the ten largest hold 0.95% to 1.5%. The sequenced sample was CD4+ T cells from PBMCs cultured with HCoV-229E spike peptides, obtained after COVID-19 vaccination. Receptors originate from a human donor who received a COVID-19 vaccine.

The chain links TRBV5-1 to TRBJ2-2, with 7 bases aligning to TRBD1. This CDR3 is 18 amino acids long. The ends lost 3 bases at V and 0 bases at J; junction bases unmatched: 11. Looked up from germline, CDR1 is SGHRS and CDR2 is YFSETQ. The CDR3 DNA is TGCGCCAGCAGCTCAAAATTACAGGGGAACGCGAACACCGGGGAGCTGTTTTTT. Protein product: CASSSKLQGNANTGELFF.

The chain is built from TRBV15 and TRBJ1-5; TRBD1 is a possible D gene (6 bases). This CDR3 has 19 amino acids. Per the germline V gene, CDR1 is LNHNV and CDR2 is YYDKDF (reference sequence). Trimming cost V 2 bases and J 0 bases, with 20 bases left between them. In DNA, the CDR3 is TGTGCCACCAGCAGACCTACAGGGCGTCGCCTTAATAGCAATCAGCCCCAGCATTTT. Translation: CATSRPTGRRLNSNQPQHF.

The CDR3 bases are TGTGCCAGCATTCGGGACAGGGGGTACAATGAGCAGTTCTTC. Protein sequence: CASIRDRGYNEQFF. The gene calls are TRBV2 and TRBJ2-1; 11 positions agree with TRBD1. The CDR3 covers 14 residues. Germline CDR1 SNHLY, CDR2 FYNNEI. J lost 4 bases, V lost 7 bases, and 3 bases had no gene match. The entire variable domain, with the rest obtained from reference TRBV2 and TRBJ2-1, is as follows: EPEVTQTPSHQVTQMGQEVILRCVPISNHLYFYWYRQILGQKVEFLVSFYNNEISEKSEIFDDQFSVERPDGSNFTLKIRSTKLEDSAMYFCASIRDRGYNEQFFGPGTRLTVL.

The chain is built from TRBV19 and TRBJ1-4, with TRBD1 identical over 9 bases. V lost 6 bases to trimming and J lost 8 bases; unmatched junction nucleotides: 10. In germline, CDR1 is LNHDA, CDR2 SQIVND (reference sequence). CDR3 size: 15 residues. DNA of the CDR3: TGTGCCAGTAGACATTCCGGGACAGGGAGGGAAAAACTGTTTTTT. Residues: CASRHSGTGREKLFF. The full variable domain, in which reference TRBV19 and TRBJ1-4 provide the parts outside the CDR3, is DGGITQSPKYLFRKEGQNVTLSCEQNLNHDAMYWYRQDPGQGLRLIYYSQIVNDFQKGDIAEGYSVSREKKESFPLTVTSAQKNPTAFYLCASRHSGTGREKLFFGSGTQLSVL.

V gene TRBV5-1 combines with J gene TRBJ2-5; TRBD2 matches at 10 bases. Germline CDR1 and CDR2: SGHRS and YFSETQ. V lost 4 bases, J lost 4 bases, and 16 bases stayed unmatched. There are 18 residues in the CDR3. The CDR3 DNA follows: TGCGCCAGCAGCAAGCCGGGACTAGCGCTTTCCTTGGGAGAGACCCAGTACTTC. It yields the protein CASSKPGLALSLGETQYF. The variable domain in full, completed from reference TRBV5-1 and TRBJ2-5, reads KAGVTQTPRYLIKTRGQQVTLSCSPISGHRSVSWYQQTPGQGLQFLFEYFSETQRNKGNFPGRFSGRQFSNSRSEMNVSTLELGDSALYLCASSKPGLALSLGETQYFGPGTRLLVL.